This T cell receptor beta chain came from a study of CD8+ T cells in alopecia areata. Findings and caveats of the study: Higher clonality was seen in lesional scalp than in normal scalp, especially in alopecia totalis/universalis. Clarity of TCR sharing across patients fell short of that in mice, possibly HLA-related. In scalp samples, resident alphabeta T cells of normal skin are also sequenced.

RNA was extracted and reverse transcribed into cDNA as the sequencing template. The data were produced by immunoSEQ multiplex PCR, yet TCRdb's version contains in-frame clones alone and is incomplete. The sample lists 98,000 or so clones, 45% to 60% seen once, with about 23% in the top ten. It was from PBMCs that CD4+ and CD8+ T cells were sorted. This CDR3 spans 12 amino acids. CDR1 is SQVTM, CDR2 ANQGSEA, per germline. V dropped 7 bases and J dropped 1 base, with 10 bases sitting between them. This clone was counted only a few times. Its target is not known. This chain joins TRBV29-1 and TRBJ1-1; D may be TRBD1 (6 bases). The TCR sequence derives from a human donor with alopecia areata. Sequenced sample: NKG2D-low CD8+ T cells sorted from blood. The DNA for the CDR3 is TGCAGCGCGCCACAGGGGAACACTGAAGCTTTCTTT. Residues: CSAPQGNTEAFF. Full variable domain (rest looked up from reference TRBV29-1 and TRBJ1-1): SAVISQKPSRDICQRGTSLTIQCQVDSQVTMMFWYRQQPGQSLTLIATANQGSEATYESGFVIDKFPISRPNLTFSTLTVSNMSPEDSSIYLCSAPQGNTEAFFGQGTRLTVV.